This entry is about one T cell receptor (beta chain). Its specificity is unknown. V was cut by 1 base and J by 4 bases, with 15 bases left in between. This CDR3 is 16 amino acids long. Germline assignment: CDR1 SGHTA and CDR2 FQGNSA. Vbeta (60) and Jbeta (13) primers were used in the PCR. Authors' processing steps: In a later analysis, of around 80 million unique beta chains, around 9.9 million appeared in at least two donors. Produced via immunoSEQ multiplex PCR; TCRdb's table is partial and in-frame only. V, J and clone size are those of that table, while D and trimming were read from the DNA. Its clone listing holds roughly 100,000 clones. The entry originates in a study of cytomegalovirus exposure and HLA in healthy donors. Findings and limits, study-wide: In a later analysis, TCR beta V- and J-gene trimming showed a link to a missense DCLRE1C variant. A reported reduction in N-insertions relative to the approximately 670-donor mean was seen in an Asian-associated ancestry cluster in a later analysis. Altogether, 164 TCR beta chains were recorded as cytomegalovirus-associated.

The sequenced sample was PBMCs. This sequence originates from a man in his fifties in good health and CMV-seronegative. The chain recombines TRBV7-2 with TRBJ2-3; the D is unclear. CDR3 sequence (DNA): TGTGCCAGCAGCTTAGGGTTGGCCGGAAGCGCAGATACGCAGTATTTT. This translates into CASSLGLAGSADTQYF.